This T cell receptor (beta chain) stems from a study of blood T cell repertoires in COVID-19. Trimming took 9 bases from V and 9 from J; bases not matched to a gene: 13. CDR1 and CDR2 (germline): MNHEY, SVGAGI. The CDR3 is 15 amino acids. Method: immunoSEQ multiplex PCR; TCRdb's copy keeps in-frame clones and lacks some. The sample carries some 160,000 clones, about 80% recorded once. The clonotype comes from a woman of 80 years or more with acute or convalescent COVID-19. J is TRBJ2-1 and V is TRBV6-5; 11 bases line up with TRBD2. The sequenced sample was peripheral blood. The CDR3 DNA reads as TGTGCCAGTCGACGAGATAGCGGGGGGGCGGGTGAGCAGTTCTTC. It yields the protein CASRRDSGGAGEQFF.